This T cell receptor (beta chain) was recorded in a study of CD8+CD57+ T cells in acquired aplastic anemia. The overall study: Sorted CD4+ plus CD8+ cells gave DNA averaging about 3.2 ug.

Patients included in sequencing had previously demonstrated CD8+CD57+ cell expansion by flow cytometry. Severe acquired aplastic anemia was diagnosed in all patients. Findings and limits, study-wide: A set of some 28 CD8+ CDR3 sequences was shared between patients and controls, and these sequences appeared highly expressed in patients.

The use of genomic DNA as template underpinned the TCR beta VDJ and CDR3 profiling. Using its own MiXCR run on the reads, TCRdb lists one record per CDR3 protein. The repertoire holds 260,000 or so distinct CDR3 sequences, with 82% as singletons. With regard to this clonotype: No antigen is known for it.

CDR1 SGDLS and CDR2 YYNGEE come from the germline V gene. The CDR3 contains 15 residues. The germline V and J ends were trimmed by 5 bases and 17 bases, with 26 bases remaining between them. Sequencing used sorted CD4+, CD8+, or CD8+CD57+ T cells (not recorded which) from PBMCs. The V call is TRBV9, the J call TRBJ1-6; D unclear. This sequence was found in a human donor with aplastic anemia. The CDR3 loop is CASSPGRDTRSPVHF. CDR3 nucleotide sequence: TGTGCCAGCAGTCCAGGTCGGGATACGCGGTCTCCTGTCCACTTT.